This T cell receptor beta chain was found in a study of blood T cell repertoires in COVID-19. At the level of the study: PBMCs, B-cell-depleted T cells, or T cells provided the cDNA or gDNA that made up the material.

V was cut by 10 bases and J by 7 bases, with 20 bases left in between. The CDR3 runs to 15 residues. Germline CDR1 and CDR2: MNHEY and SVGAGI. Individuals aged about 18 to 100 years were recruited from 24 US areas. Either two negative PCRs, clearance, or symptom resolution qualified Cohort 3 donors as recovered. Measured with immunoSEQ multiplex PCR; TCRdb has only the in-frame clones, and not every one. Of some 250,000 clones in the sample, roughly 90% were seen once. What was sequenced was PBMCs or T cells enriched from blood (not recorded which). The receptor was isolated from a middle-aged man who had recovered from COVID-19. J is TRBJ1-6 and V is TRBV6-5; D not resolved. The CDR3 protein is CATQLSGNRNSPLHF. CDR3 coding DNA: TGTGCCACCCAGTTATCGGGGAATAGAAATTCACCCCTCCACTTT.